One and the same sample provided the 10 T cell receptor beta chains below, sequenced in a study of breast tumors, draining lymph nodes, adjacent tissues. TCRdb analysed the multiplex PCR reads with MiXCR anew, one entry per CDR3 protein. The repertoire consists of around 140,000 distinct CDR3 sequences, with around 24% occurring once and the leading ten covering around 2.6%. The lymph nodes were axillary draining lymph nodes from breast cancer patients. Sequenced sample: axillary lymph node tissue. Source of these receptors: a female donor with breast cancer. Some clones in this sample may be carry-over from other donors' samples.

This clonotype was seen repeatedly, ten times or more. The V and J genes are TRBV6-6 and TRBJ2-7, with 9 bases matching TRBD1. The CDR3 sequence is 15 residues long. The J segment lost 3 bases and the V segment lost 4 bases, leaving 7 bases of the junction unmatched. Germline CDR1 is MNHNY and CDR2 is SVGAGI (reference sequence). The CDR3 here is CASSSLTGGVYEQYF. In nucleotides, the CDR3 is TGTGCCAGCAGTTCCTTGACAGGGGGGGTCTACGAGCAGTACTTC.

The table lists this clonotype with many counts. V and J are TRBV7-8 and TRBJ2-7; 7 nucleotides agree with TRBD2. V lost 0 bases to trimming and J lost 6 bases; unmatched junction nucleotides: 11. Germline loops: CDR1 SGHVS, CDR2 FQNEAQ. The CDR3 runs 16 residues. The CDR3 sequence: CASSLAGVGGTSEQYF. For the CDR3, the DNA is TGTGCCAGCAGCTTAGCGGGGGTGGGGGGGACCTCCGAGCAGTACTTC.

This clonotype was detected once. The conserved phenylalanine or tryptophan normally closing the CDR3 is absent here, so this likely arose from a read error. It is unclear where the CDR3 begins or ends on the DNA, so no DNA is shown, and the CDR3 is as TCRdb lists it. V is TRBV5-6 and J is TRBJ2-7; TRBD2 is the table's D call and was not checked against the DNA. Germline CDR1 SGHDT, CDR2 YYEEEE. The CDR3 has 8 amino acids, counting both end residues. The CDR3 protein is CASSTATR.

The table lists this clonotype with many counts. V and J are TRBV12-3 or TRBV12-4 and TRBJ2-1, with TRBD2 matching over 11 bases. The CDR3 sequence is 15 residues long. V gave up 6 bases and J gave up 9 bases; unmatched junction bases: 10. CDR3 protein: CASSQTSGRGGEQFF. The CDR3 DNA reads TGTGCCAGCAGCCAAACTAGCGGGAGAGGCGGTGAGCAGTTCTTC.

The chain employs TRBV19 and TRBJ2-1, with TRBD2 matching 14 bases. The CDR3 has 15 amino acids. V was clipped by 5 bases and J by 8 bases; unmatched bases: 5. Germline V gives CDR1 LNHDA, CDR2 SQIVND (reference sequence). The CDR3 bases are TGTGCCAGTAGTCCACCGGGACTAGCGGGAGATGAGCAGTTCTTC. Translating it yields CASSPPGLAGDEQFF.

The table lists this clonotype with many counts. V gene TRBV10-3 combines with J gene TRBJ2-7; D is unresolved. The germline gives CDR1 ENHRY, CDR2 SYGVKD. V lost 0 bases, J lost 3 bases, and 12 bases lay in between. The CDR3 sequence is 15 residues long. The CDR3 DNA reads TGTGCCATCAGTGAGTCGAAAGGCACAAACTACGAGCAGTACTTC. Translation: CAISESKGTNYEQYF.

This clonotype was seen at least ten times. This rearrangement joins TRBV7-2 to TRBJ2-2, with 9 bases fitting TRBD2. The CDR3 consists of 19 residues. The germline CDR1 and CDR2 sequences are SGHTA and FQGNSA. V gave up 5 bases and J gave up 0 bases; unmatched junction bases: 13. The CDR3 coding sequence is TGTGCCAGCAGCCCAGCGGCTAGCGGGGCCCTAACGAACACCGGGGAGCTGTTTTTT. Translation: CASSPAASGALTNTGELFF.

The V and J genes are TRBV12-3 or TRBV12-4 and TRBJ2-2; D gene uncertain. CDR3 length: 16 residues. Trimming left V 6 bases short and J 1 base short, with 15 bases between. CDR3 loop: CASSYLRPMNTGELFF. The CDR3 DNA sequence: TGTGCCAGCAGCTACCTGAGGCCGATGAACACCGGGGAGCTGTTTTTT.

This clonotype was found many times. The J gene is TRBJ1-5, the V gene TRBV6-1; possibly TRBD1 for D (5 bases). CDR1 is MNHNS and CDR2 is SASEGT in the germline V gene. The CDR3 covers 15 residues. V was shortened by 6 bases and J by 3 bases, with 15 bases between the two germline ends. Here the CDR3 reads CASRYSGTDNQPQHF. The CDR3 DNA follows: TGTGCCAGCAGATACTCCGGGACGGACAATCAGCCCCAGCATTTT.

This clonotype was observed many times. V and J are TRBV19 and TRBJ2-3; D call uncertain. CDR1 and CDR2 from the germline V gene are LNHDA and SQIVND (reference sequence). The CDR3 contains 16 residues. The V end was cut by 5 bases, the J end by 0 bases, with 15 bases between. As DNA, the CDR3 is TGTGCCAGTAGTTCGGGTCAAGCTACTAGCACAGATACGCAGTATTTT. Translation gives CASSSGQATSTDTQYF.